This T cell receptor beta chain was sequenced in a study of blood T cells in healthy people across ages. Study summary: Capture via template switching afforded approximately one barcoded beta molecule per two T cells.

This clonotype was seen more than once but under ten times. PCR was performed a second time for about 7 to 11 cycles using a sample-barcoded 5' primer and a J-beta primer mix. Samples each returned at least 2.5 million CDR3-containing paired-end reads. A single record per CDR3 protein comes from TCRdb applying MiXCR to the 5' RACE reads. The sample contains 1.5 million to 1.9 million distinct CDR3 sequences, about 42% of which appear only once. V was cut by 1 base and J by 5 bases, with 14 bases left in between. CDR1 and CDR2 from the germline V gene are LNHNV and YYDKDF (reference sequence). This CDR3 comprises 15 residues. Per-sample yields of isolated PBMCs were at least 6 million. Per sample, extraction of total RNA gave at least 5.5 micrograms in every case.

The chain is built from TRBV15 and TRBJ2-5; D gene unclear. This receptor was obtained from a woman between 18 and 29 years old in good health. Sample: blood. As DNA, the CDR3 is TGTGCCACCAGCAGAGGCCCGCAAGCTTTGGAGACCCAGTACTTC. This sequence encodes CATSRGPQALETQYF.